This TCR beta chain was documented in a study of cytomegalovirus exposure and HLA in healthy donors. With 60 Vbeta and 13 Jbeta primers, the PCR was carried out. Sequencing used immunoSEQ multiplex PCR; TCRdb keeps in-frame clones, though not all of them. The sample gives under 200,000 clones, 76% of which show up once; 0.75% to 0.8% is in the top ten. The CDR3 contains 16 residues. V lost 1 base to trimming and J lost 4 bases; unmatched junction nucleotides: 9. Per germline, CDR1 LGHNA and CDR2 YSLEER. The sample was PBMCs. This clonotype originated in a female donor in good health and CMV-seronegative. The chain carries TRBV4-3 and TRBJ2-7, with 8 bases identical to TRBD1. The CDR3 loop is CASSQAVPGQEYEQYF. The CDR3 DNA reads TGCGCCAGCAGCCAAGCAGTACCGGGACAGGAATACGAGCAGTACTTC.